One sample yielded the 3 T cell receptor beta chains listed below, sequenced in a study of T-cell memory formation after mild COVID-19. A single record per CDR3 protein comes from TCRdb applying MiXCR to the 5' RACE reads. The table includes roughly 86,000 distinct CDR3 sequences, roughly an eighth detected once. Source material: PBMCs or a T cell subset sorted from them (not recorded which). These receptors came from an adult woman who had mild COVID-19 (a few samples of this study predate the infection). Cell type and time point are not known.

The rearrangement joins TRBV6-5 to TRBJ2-5, with D possibly matching TRBD2 (6 bases). The germline CDR1 and CDR2 sequences are MNHEY and SVGAGI. Deletions cut 6 bases from V and 5 bases from J, with 19 bases between. The CDR3 length is 15 residues. CDR3 in amino acids: CASSWGHGEDETQYF. CDR3 DNA: TGTGCCAGCAGCTGGGGCCACGGGGAGGACGAGACCCAGTACTTC.

CDR3 loop: CASSTGINLGNEQFF. The CDR3 region has the DNA TGTGCCAGTAGTACGGGGATAAACCTGGGCAATGAGCAGTTCTTC. This chain links TRBV19 with TRBJ2-1; TRBD2 might be the D (5 bases). The germline V gene has CDR1 LNHDA and CDR2 SQIVND (reference sequence). Deletions cut 4 bases from V and 6 bases from J, with 16 bases between. The length of the CDR3 is 15 residues.

This chain's CDR3 is CASSLWSNQPQHF. CDR3 sequence (DNA): TGTGCCAGCAGCTTGTGGAGCAATCAGCCCCAGCATTTT. The chain is built from TRBV7-9 and TRBJ1-5; D is ambiguous. Trimming pared 3 bases from V and 1 base from J, leaving 4 bases between. Germline CDR1 and CDR2: SEHNR and FQNEAQ (reference sequence). The CDR3 covers 13 residues.